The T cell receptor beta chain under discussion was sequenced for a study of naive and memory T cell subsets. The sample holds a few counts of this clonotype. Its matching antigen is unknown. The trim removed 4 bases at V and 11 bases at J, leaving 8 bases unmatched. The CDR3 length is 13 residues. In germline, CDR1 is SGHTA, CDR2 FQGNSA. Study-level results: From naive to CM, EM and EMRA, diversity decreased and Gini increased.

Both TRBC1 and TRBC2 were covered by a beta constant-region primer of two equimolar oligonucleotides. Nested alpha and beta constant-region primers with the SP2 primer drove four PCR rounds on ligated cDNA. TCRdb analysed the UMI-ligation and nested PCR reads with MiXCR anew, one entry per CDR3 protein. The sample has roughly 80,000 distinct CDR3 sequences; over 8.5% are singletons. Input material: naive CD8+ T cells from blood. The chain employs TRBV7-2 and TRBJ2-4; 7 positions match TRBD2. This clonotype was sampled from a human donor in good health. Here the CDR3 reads CASSYPLGGVQYF. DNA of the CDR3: TGTGCCAGCAGCTACCCCCTGGGGGGGGTTCAGTACTTC.